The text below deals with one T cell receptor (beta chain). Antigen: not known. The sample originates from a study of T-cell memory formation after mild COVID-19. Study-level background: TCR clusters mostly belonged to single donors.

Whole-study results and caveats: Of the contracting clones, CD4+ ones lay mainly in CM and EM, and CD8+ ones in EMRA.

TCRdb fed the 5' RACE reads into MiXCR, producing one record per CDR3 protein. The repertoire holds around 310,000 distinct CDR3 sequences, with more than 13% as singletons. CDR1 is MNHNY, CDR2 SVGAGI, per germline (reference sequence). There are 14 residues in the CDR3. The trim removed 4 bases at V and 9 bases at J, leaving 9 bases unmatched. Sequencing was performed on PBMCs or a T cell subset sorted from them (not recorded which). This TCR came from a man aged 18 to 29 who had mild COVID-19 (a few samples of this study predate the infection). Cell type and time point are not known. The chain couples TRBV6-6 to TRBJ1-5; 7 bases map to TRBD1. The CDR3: CASSWGQSGGPQHF. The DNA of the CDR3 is TGTGCCAGCAGTTGGGGACAGTCCGGGGGGCCCCAGCATTTT.